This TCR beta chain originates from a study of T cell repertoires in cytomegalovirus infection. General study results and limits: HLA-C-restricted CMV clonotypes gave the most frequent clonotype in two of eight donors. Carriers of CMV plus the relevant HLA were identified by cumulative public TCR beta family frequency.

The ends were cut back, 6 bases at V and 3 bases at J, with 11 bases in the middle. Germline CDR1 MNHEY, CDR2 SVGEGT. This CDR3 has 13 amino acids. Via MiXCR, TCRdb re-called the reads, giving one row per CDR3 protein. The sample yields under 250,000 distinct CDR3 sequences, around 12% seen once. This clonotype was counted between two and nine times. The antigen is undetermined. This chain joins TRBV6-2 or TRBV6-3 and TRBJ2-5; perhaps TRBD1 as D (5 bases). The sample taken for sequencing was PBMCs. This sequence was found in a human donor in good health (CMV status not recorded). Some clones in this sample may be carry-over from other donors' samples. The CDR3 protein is CASRSTAKETQYF. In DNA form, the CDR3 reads TGTGCCAGCAGATCGACAGCAAAAGAGACCCAGTACTTC.